The text below deals with one TCR beta chain. The antigen is undetermined. This sample was taken from a study of T cells after yellow fever vaccination. V lost 1 base and J lost 4, with 16 bases in between. CDR1 LGHNA and CDR2 YSLEER come from the germline V gene. The CDR3 has 17 amino acids. TCRdb re-analysed the 5' RACE reads in MiXCR, keeping a single row per CDR3 protein. The data contain nearly 300,000 distinct CDR3 sequences, around 8.6% of them seen just once; the ten biggest clones take up about 3.5%. General study results and limits: A limited proportion of clonotypes was detected within both the CD4 and CD8 compartments. It was the secondary response that reached its peak faster, day 5 versus 15, but it was weaker. Subsequent booster samples again held most clones from primary vaccination (less than 98% CD4, 85% to 90% CD8).

The V call is TRBV4-3, the J call TRBJ1-4, with a possible D match to TRBD1 (6 bases). The sequences come from CD4+ T cells sorted from PBMCs, collected 5 days after the yellow fever booster vaccination. The source of this sequence is a man aged 18-30 years who received the YFV17D yellow fever vaccine. DNA of the CDR3: TGCGCCAGCAGCCAAGCTGGGGGGGGACAACTTAATGAAAAACTGTTTTTT. It encodes CASSQAGGGQLNEKLFF.